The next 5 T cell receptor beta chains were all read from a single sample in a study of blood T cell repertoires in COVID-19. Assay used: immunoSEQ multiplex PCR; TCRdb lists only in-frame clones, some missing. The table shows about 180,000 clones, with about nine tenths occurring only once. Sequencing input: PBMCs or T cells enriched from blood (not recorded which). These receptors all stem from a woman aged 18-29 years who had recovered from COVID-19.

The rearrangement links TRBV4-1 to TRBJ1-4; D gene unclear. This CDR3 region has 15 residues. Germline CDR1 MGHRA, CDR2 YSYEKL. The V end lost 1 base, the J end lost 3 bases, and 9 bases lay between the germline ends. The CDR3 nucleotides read TGCGCCAGCAGCCAAGTTGAGTTTGCTAATGAAAAACTGTTTTTT. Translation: CASSQVEFANEKLFF.

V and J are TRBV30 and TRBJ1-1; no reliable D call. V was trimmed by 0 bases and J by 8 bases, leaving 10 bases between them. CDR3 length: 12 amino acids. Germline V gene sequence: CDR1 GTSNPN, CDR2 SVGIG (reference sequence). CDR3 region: CAWSVLSHEAFF. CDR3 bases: TGTGCCTGGAGTGTACTGAGCCACGAAGCTTTCTTT. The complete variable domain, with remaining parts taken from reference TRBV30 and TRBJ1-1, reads SQTIHQWPATLVQPVGSPLSLECTVEGTSNPNLYWYRQAAGRGLQLLFYSVGIGQISSEVPQNLSASRPQDRQFILSSKKLLLSDSGFYLCAWSVLSHEAFFGQGTRLTVV.

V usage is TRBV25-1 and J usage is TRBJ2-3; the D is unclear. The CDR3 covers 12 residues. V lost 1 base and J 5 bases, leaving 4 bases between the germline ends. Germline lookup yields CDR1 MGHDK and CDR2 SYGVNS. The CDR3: CASSESRDTQYF. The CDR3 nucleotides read TGTGCCAGCAGTGAATCGCGAGATACGCAGTATTTT.

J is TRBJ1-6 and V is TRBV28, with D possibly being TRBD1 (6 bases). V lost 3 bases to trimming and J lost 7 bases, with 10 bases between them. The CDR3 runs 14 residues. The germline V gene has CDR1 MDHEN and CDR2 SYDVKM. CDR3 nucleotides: TGTGCCAGCAGTTTTGCAGGGGTCAATTCACCCCTCCACTTT. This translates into CASSFAGVNSPLHF.

The CDR3 loop is CASSQGDTAEAFF. CDR3 DNA sequence: TGTGCCAGCAGCCAAGGGGACACCGCCGAAGCTTTCTTT. The chain carries TRBV3-1 (or the pseudogene TRBV3-2) and TRBJ1-1; possible D gene TRBD1, 6 bases. Trimming took 1 base from V and 8 from J, leaving 11 bases between them. The CDR3 totals 13 residues. From germline, CDR1 is LGHDT and CDR2 YNNKEL (reference sequence).